The 8 T cell receptor beta chains given below trace back to one sample, sequenced in a study of control samples from healthy donors and cancer patients. The protocol was immunoSEQ multiplex PCR, while the TCRdb copy is restricted to in-frame clones and leaves out a portion. The table lists 150,000 to 200,000 clones, 88% of them singletons, with 1.7% in the top ten. The sequenced material came from blood. The receptors here all came from a man between 18 and 35 years old in good health.

V usage is TRBV13 and J usage is TRBJ2-7; D is uncertain. Between the trimmed V and J ends, which lost 5 bases and 4 bases, there was a span of 6 bases. The V gene's germline CDR1 is PRHDT and CDR2 FYEKMQ (reference sequence). The length of the CDR3 is 11 residues. CDR3 in amino acids: CASSPWYEQYF. The CDR3 DNA sequence: TGTGCCAGCAGCCCTTGGTACGAGCAGTACTTC.

This sequence joins TRBV20-1 and TRBJ1-1; 7 bases map to TRBD1. Germline CDR1 DFQATT, CDR2 SNEGSKA (reference sequence). V dropped 5 bases and J dropped 11; count of bases not matched to a gene: 8. The CDR3 has 11 amino acids. The DNA of the CDR3 is TGCAGTGCTGCTACAGGGGATCGGGCTTTCTTT. Translation: CSAATGDRAFF.

This rearrangement joins TRBV6-5 to TRBJ1-5, with 9 bases aligning to TRBD1. Germline-derived CDR1 and CDR2 are MNHEY and SVGAGI. The CDR3 loop spans 15 amino acids. V was pared by 0 bases and J by 8 bases, with 5 bases of the junction left unmatched. For the CDR3, the DNA is TGTGCCAGCAGTTACTCCGGGACAGGGCCGGAGCCCCAGCATTTT. Its protein is CASSYSGTGPEPQHF.

The chain is built from TRBV5-4 and TRBJ2-7, with a tentative D call TRBD1 (5 bases). V was pared by 0 bases and J by 3 bases, with 16 bases between. Germline V gene data show CDR1 as SGHNT and CDR2 as YYREEE (reference sequence). The CDR3 extends over 16 amino acids. This chain's CDR3 is CASSLAPGKGFYEQYF. Here the CDR3 DNA reads TGTGCCAGCAGCTTGGCCCCAGGGAAGGGTTTCTACGAGCAGTACTTC.

The J gene is TRBJ2-1, the V gene TRBV9; 9 bases agree with TRBD2. There are 16 residues in the CDR3. Germline V gene sequence: CDR1 SGDLS, CDR2 YYNGEE. The V gene end was trimmed by 3 bases and the J gene end by 5 bases; junction bases not matched to a gene: 9. The CDR3 sequence is CASSGPGSGGHNEQFF. The DNA for the CDR3 is TGTGCCAGCAGCGGACCGGGTAGCGGGGGCCACAATGAGCAGTTCTTC.

The chain combines TRBV13 with TRBJ2-1, with 7 bases identical to TRBD2. This CDR3 is built from 12 residues. The V and J ends lost 8 bases and 4 bases, in that order; junction bases with no gene match: 2. Germline-derived CDR1 and CDR2 are PRHDT and FYEKMQ (reference sequence). The CDR3, as DNA: TGTGCCAGCCGGGGGGTTTACAATGAGCAGTTCTTC. Translated, it gives CASRGVYNEQFF.

V is TRBV6-2 or TRBV6-3 and J is TRBJ1-1, with unresolved D. CDR3 length equals 13 residues. The ends were cut back, 5 bases at V and 0 bases at J, with 7 bases in the middle. Looked up from germline, CDR1 is MNHEY and CDR2 is SVGEGT. The CDR3 reads CASSRALNTEAFF. The DNA of the CDR3 is TGTGCCAGCAGTCGGGCCCTGAACACTGAAGCTTTCTTT.

The chain has TRBV4-1 and TRBJ2-1; 11 positions agree with TRBD2. CDR3 length: 16 residues. Looked up from germline, CDR1 is MGHRA and CDR2 is YSYEKL. V gave up 0 bases and J gave up 5 bases; unmatched junction bases: 3. The CDR3 nucleotides read TGCGCCAGCAGCCAAGAGGGGACTAGCGGTAACAATGAGCAGTTCTTC. As protein: CASSQEGTSGNNEQFF.